Each of the 23 T cell receptor beta chains below was sequenced from the same sample in a study of Graves' ophthalmopathy and Graves' hyperthyroidism. TCR beta CDR3 amplification used RNA transcripts. The first-round RT-PCR employed HTBI primers together with the Qiagen OneStep RT-PCR kit. A multiplex PCR was then performed as the second round. TCRdb fed the multiplex PCR reads into MiXCR, producing one record per CDR3 protein. The sample carries approximately 1.2 million distinct CDR3 sequences, roughly 35% recorded once. Material for sequencing was peripheral blood or thyroid tissue (not recorded which). These receptors all come from an adult man with Graves' hyperthyroidism.

This clonotype was detected many times. The rearrangement uses TRBV2 and TRBJ1-2; 12 positions match TRBD1. V was clipped by 6 bases and J by 7 bases; unmatched bases: 6. The CDR3 runs to 14 residues. Germline V gene lookup returns CDR1 SNHLY and CDR2 FYNNEI. The CDR3, as DNA: TGTGCCAGCAGGCCGGGACAGGGGGCCTCTGGCTACACCTTC. Protein product: CASRPGQGASGYTF.

This clonotype occurred a few times. V is TRBV25-1 and J is TRBJ2-7, with 11 bases aligning to TRBD1. The V and J ends lost 3 bases and 3 bases, in that order; junction bases with no gene match: 4. The V gene's germline CDR1 is MGHDK and CDR2 SYGVNS. CDR3 length: 15 amino acids. Here the CDR3 DNA reads TGTGCCAGCAGTGAGCCCGGGACAGGGGGCTACGAGCAGTACTTC. Its translation: CASSEPGTGGYEQYF.

This clonotype was observed many times. The V gene is TRBV4-3, the J gene TRBJ1-6; the D is unclear. Trimming stripped 2 bases from V and 9 bases from J, with 8 bases between. Per germline, CDR1 LGHNA and CDR2 YSLEER. This CDR3 has 13 amino acids. The CDR3 nucleotides read TGCGCCAGCAGCCAATTACGACTTTCACCCCTCCACTTT. This sequence encodes CASSQLRLSPLHF.

This clonotype was picked up many times. The chain uses TRBV20-1 and TRBJ2-7; D unresolved. Germline-derived CDR1 and CDR2 are DFQATT and SNEGSKA (reference sequence). Trimming cost V 3 bases and J 3 bases, with 15 bases left between them. The CDR3 contains 14 residues. The CDR3 DNA is TGCAGTGCTAGGTCTGCCCGTTCGGGCTACGAGCAGTACTTC. This codes for CSARSARSGYEQYF.

J is TRBJ1-5 and V is TRBV7-3; tentative D call: TRBD1 (5 bases). The CDR3 totals 14 residues. With 4 bases removed from V and 1 base from J, the gap between germline ends came to 8 bases. The germline V gene encodes CDR1 SGHTA and CDR2 FQGTGA. CDR3 sequence reads: CASSWTMSNQPQHF. The CDR3, as DNA: TGTGCCAGCAGCTGGACAATGAGCAATCAGCCCCAGCATTTT.

This clonotype has a handful of counts. V and J are TRBV24-1 and TRBJ2-2; TRBD1 matches at 9 bases. The CDR3 is 16 residues long. With V trimmed by 2 bases and J by 1 base, 1 base remained unmatched. The V gene's germline CDR1 is KGHDR and CDR2 SFDVKD. The CDR3, as DNA: TGTGCCACCAGTGATTGGACAGGGGTGAACACCGGGGAGCTGTTTTTT. Protein product: CATSDWTGVNTGELFF.

This clonotype occurred once. The chain combines TRBV2 with TRBJ1-2, with TRBD1 as a possible D gene (6 bases). V was pared by 3 bases and J by 12 bases, with 17 bases between. This CDR3 contains 13 residues. Per germline, CDR1 SNHLY and CDR2 FYNNEI. CDR3 amino acids: CASSEGRGSGNTF. CDR3 coding DNA: TGTGCCAGCAGTGAGGGCAGGGGATCTGGAAACACCTTC.

This clonotype was counted only a few times. V and J are TRBV27 and TRBJ2-5; the D call may be TRBD1 or TRBD2 (6 bases each). Looked up from germline, CDR1 is MNHEY and CDR2 is SMNVEV (reference sequence). This CDR3 is built from 15 residues. Trimming left V 2 bases short and J 7 bases short, with 17 bases between. CDR3: CASSLRGDTRGTQYF. The CDR3 nucleotides read TGTGCCAGCAGTTTAAGGGGGGACACGCGGGGGACCCAGTACTTC.

This clonotype was detected only a few times. The genes are TRBV5-5 and TRBJ2-7; D uncertain. Trimming took off 2 bases at V and 2 bases at J, with 17 bases between the two ends. Germline V gene data show CDR1 as SGHKS and CDR2 as YYEKEE (reference sequence). CDR3 length: 16 amino acids. CDR3: CASSFLRIHLAYEQYF. The CDR3, as DNA: TGTGCCAGCAGCTTTCTTCGAATTCACCTGGCCTACGAGCAGTACTTC.

At least ten counts were recorded for this clonotype. V is TRBV5-1 and J is TRBJ2-7; D is perhaps TRBD1 (5 bases). Germline V gives CDR1 SGHRS, CDR2 YFSETQ. V dropped 4 bases and J dropped 4 bases, with 15 bases sitting between them. The CDR3 runs to 14 residues. DNA for the CDR3: TGCGCCAGCAGCCAACGCTCGACAGAATACGAGCAGTACTTC. It specifies CASSQRSTEYEQYF.

Many counts were recorded for this clonotype. J is TRBJ1-2 and V is TRBV29-1, with D hard to call. The CDR3 has 13 amino acids. Per the germline V gene, CDR1 is SQVTM and CDR2 is ANQGSEA. V gave up 7 bases and J gave up 0 bases, with 12 bases separating them. CDR3 DNA sequence: TGCAGCGCTGAGCCTACAGCTAACTATGGCTACACCTTC. Residues: CSAEPTANYGYTF.

Ten or more counts support this clonotype. V gene TRBV9 combines with J gene TRBJ2-5; 9 bases are a match to TRBD1. V was clipped by 2 bases and J by 4 bases; unmatched bases: 3. This CDR3 region has 14 residues. CDR1 is SGDLS, CDR2 YYNGEE, per germline. The CDR3 region has the DNA TGTGCCAGCAGCGTGACAGGGGGGCGAGAGACCCAGTACTTC. It translates to CASSVTGGRETQYF.

This clonotype was seen only a few times. The chain joins TRBV6-6 to TRBJ1-2; the D gene is possibly TRBD1 (5 bases). Germline loops: CDR1 MNHNY, CDR2 SVGAGI (reference sequence). Trimming removed 5 bases at V and 4 bases at J, with 17 bases between. CDR3 length equals 15 residues. In DNA form, the CDR3 reads TGTGCCAGCAGTAAGGACATTGTCGGGGGCTATGGCTACACCTTC. Protein sequence: CASSKDIVGGYGYTF.

The chain joins TRBV14 to TRBJ2-5; 8 bases match TRBD1. The CDR3 consists of 13 residues. Germline V lookup: CDR1 SGHDN, CDR2 FVKESK. V lost 8 bases and J lost 5; bases outside the gene matches: 7. The CDR3 bases are TGTGCCAGCCGGGCAGGGGGCGGGGAGACCCAGTACTTC. Translation gives CASRAGGGETQYF.

The count of this clonotype is one. V usage is TRBV25-1 and J usage is TRBJ1-2; a weak D match, TRBD1 (6 bases). The CDR3 contains 16 residues. The germline gives CDR1 MGHDK, CDR2 SYGVNS. The germline V and J ends were trimmed by 10 bases and 10 bases, with 31 bases remaining between them. CDR3 sequence reads: CATNQAPIQGLTIYTF. The CDR3 DNA reads as TGTGCCACCAACCAGGCTCCTATACAGGGACTAACTATCTACACCTTC.

The chain carries TRBV29-1 and TRBJ2-1; 7 bases agree with TRBD2. The CDR3 covers 15 residues. CDR1 and CDR2 (germline): SQVTM, ANQGSEA. The V and J ends lost 4 bases and 6 bases, in that order; junction bases with no gene match: 12. The DNA for the CDR3 is TGCAGCGTTGTATCCCTAGCGGAGGTTGGCAATGAGCAGTTCTTC. Translation gives CSVVSLAEVGNEQFF.

This clonotype has ten or more counts. The V and J genes are TRBV7-9 and TRBJ2-7, with TRBD1 matching 12 bases. Germline assignment: CDR1 SEHNR and CDR2 FQNEAQ (reference sequence). The CDR3 covers 16 residues. The V gene end was trimmed by 5 bases and the J gene end by 6 bases; junction bases not matched to a gene: 11. CDR3: CASSEYEGQGAGEQYF. CDR3 sequence (DNA): TGTGCCAGCAGCGAATACGAGGGACAGGGGGCCGGCGAGCAGTACTTC.

The chain recombines TRBV28 with TRBJ2-7; 10 nucleotides align to TRBD1. This CDR3 region has 15 residues. In germline, CDR1 is MDHEN, CDR2 SYDVKM. V trimming: 10 bases; J trimming: 3 bases; junction bases outside the gene matches: 12. CDR3 region: CATSGPGTGVYEQYF. The CDR3 DNA is TGTGCCACCAGCGGACCCGGGACAGGGGTCTACGAGCAGTACTTC.

This clonotype came up many times. The rearrangement uses TRBV19 and TRBJ2-7; 8 nucleotides agree with TRBD1. The CDR3 sequence is 13 residues long. Germline V gives CDR1 LNHDA, CDR2 SQIVND (reference sequence). J gave up 4 bases and V 7 bases, and 6 bases lay outside the gene matches. The CDR3 DNA is TGTGCCAGTAAGGACAGGGTATCGTACGAGCAGTACTTC. It specifies CASKDRVSYEQYF.

This clonotype has a count of ten or more. The chain is built from TRBV7-9 and TRBJ2-2; D is undetermined. Germline values: CDR1 SEHNR, CDR2 FQNEAQ (reference sequence). V lost 1 base to trimming and J lost 3 bases, with 12 bases between them. The CDR3 loop spans 16 amino acids. The chain's CDR3 is CASSLGWTRYTGELFF. Here the CDR3 DNA reads TGTGCCAGCAGCTTAGGATGGACCAGATACACCGGGGAGCTGTTTTTT.

In regard to this clonotype: This may arise from a read error, as a much more abundant clone is one base away. This chain links TRBV10-3 with TRBJ2-3; TRBD2 matches at 9 bases. The V segment lost 10 bases and the J segment 3 bases; nucleotides outside the gene matches: 11. Germline V gene sequence: CDR1 ENHRY, CDR2 SYGVKD. The CDR3 consists of 15 residues. The DNA for the CDR3 is TGTGCCAGCAGAAAAGCGGGGGGCCGGACAGATACGCAGTATTTT. As protein: CASRKAGGRTDTQYF.

This clonotype was counted ten times or more. The rearrangement uses TRBV7-2 and TRBJ2-7, with 8 positions matching TRBD1. Germline V gene data show CDR1 as SGHTA and CDR2 as FQGNSA. CDR3 length: 15 amino acids. V gave up 5 bases and J gave up 4 bases; unmatched junction bases: 10. The CDR3 DNA is TGTGCCAGCAGCCTAGGACAGGGTTCAAATTACGAGCAGTACTTC. Translating gives CASSLGQGSNYEQYF. The full variable domain, with the rest looked up from reference TRBV7-2 and TRBJ2-7, is GAGVSQSPSNKVTEKGKDVELRCDPISGHTALYWYRQSLGQGLEFLIYFQGNSAPDKSGLPSDRFSAERTGGSVSTLTIQRTQQEDSAVYLCASSLGQGSNYEQYFGPGTRLTVT.

This clonotype has only a few counts. V is TRBV30 and J is TRBJ1-3; no firm D call. V lost 1 base and J lost 0, with 4 bases in between. The V gene's germline CDR1 is GTSNPN and CDR2 SVGIG (reference sequence). This CDR3 spans 13 amino acids. Written as DNA, the CDR3 is TGTGCCTGGAGTGGACACTCTGGAAACACCATATATTTT. Protein sequence: CAWSGHSGNTIYF.